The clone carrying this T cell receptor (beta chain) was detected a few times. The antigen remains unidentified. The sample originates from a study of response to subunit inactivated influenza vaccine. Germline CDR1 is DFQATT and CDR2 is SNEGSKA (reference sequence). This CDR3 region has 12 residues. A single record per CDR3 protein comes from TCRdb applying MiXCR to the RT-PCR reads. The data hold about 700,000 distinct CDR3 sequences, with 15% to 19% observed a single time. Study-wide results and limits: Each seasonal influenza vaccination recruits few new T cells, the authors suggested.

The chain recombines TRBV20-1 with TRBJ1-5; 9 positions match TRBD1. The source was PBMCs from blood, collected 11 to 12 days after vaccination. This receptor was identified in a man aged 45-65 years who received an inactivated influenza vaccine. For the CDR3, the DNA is TGCAGCCCGGACAGGGGAATCCAGCCCCAGCATTTT. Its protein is CSPDRGIQPQHF.